Detailed here is one T cell receptor beta chain. Its antigen is not known. The data derive from a study of cytomegalovirus exposure and HLA in healthy donors. Whole-study results and caveats: As a later analysis showed, a missense DCLRE1C variant was linked to trimming of TCR beta V- and J-genes. Presence/absence analyses treated sequencing depth as roughly uniform across donors.

PCR employed 60 Vbeta and 13 Jbeta primers. The data were produced by immunoSEQ multiplex PCR, yet TCRdb's version contains in-frame clones alone and is incomplete. The sample yields 50,000 to 70,000 clones, over 60% seen once. The sequencing sample was made of PBMCs. This clonotype was obtained from a young man in good health and CMV-seropositive.

The CDR3 DNA sequence: TGCGCCAGCAGCACCATGGACAGGCCTGAGCAGTTCTTC. Translation gives CASSTMDRPEQFF. The chain links TRBV4-1 to TRBJ2-1; the match to TRBD1 covers 7 bases. Germline values: CDR1 MGHRA, CDR2 YSYEKL. Trimming removed 5 bases from V and 9 bases from J; junction bases left unmatched: 7. CDR3 length: 13 amino acids.